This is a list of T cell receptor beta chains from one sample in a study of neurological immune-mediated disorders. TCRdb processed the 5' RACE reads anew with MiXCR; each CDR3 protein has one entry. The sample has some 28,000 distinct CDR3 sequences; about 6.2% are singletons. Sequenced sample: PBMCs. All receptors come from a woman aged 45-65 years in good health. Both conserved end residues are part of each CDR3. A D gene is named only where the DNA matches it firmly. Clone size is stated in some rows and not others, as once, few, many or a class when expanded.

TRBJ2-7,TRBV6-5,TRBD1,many,CASSYTGTGMKPYEQYF,TGTGCCAGCAGTTACACAGGGACAGGGATGAAACCCTACGAGCAGTACTTC
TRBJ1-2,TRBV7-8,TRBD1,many,CASSPGTGNHYGYTF,TGTGCCAGCAGCCCCGGGACAGGGAATCACTATGGCTACACCTTC
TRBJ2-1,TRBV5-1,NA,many,CASSSGTRYNEQFF,TGCGCCAGCAGCTCCGGGACAAGATACAATGAGCAGTTCTTC
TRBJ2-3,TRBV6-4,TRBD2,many,CASSLTAGGTDTQYF,TGTGCCAGCAGCCTAACAGCGGGGGGCACAGATACGCAGTATTTT
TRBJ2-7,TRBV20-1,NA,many,CSARGPSGVDEQYF,TGCAGTGCTAGAGGTCCCTCGGGGGTCGACGAGCAGTACTTC
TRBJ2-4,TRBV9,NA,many,CASSSPLTSGLAKNIQYF,TGTGCCAGCAGCTCGCCGTTAACTTCGGGGTTAGCCAAAAACATTCAGTACTTC
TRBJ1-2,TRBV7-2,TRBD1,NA,CASSLVQGGISGYTF,TGTGCCAGCAGCTTGGTACAGGGGGGAATAAGTGGCTACACCTTC
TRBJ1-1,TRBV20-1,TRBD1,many,CSAREGRQGRTEAFF,TGCAGTGCTAGAGAGGGACGACAGGGGCGGACTGAAGCTTTCTTT
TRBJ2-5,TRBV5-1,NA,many,CASSLYGTQYF,TGCGCCAGCAGCTTGTATGGGACCCAGTACTTC
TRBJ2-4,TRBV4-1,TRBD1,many,CASSQDSWVDRGSSKNIQYF,TGCGCCAGCAGCCAAGATTCTTGGGTCGACAGGGGTAGTTCCAAAAACATTCAGTACTTC
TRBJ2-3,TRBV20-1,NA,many,CSPSRGGSGDTQYF,TGCAGTCCCAGCAGGGGGGGGTCGGGGGATACGCAGTATTTT
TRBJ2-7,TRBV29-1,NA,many,CSVSPFSTYEQYF,TGCAGCGTCAGTCCGTTTAGCACCTACGAGCAGTACTTC
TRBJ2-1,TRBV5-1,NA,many,CASSLENEQFF,TGCGCCAGCAGCTTAGAAAATGAGCAGTTCTTC
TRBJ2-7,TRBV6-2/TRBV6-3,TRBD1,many,CASRPRQGASEQYF,TGTGCCAGCAGGCCTCGGCAGGGGGCTTCCGAGCAGTACTTC
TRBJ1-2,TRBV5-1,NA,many,CASSLDGAGSGYTF,TGCGCCAGCAGCTTGGACGGGGCCGGATCTGGCTACACCTTC
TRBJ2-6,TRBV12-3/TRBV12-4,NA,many,CASSETSVGAGGANVLTF,TGTGCCAGCAGTGAGACGTCCGTGGGGGCTGGTGGGGCCAACGTCCTGACTTTC
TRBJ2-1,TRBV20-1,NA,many,CSLLPLPSYEQFF,TGCAGTTTACTTCCCTTACCTTCTTATGAGCAGTTCTTC
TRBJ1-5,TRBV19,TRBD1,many,CASRTRGDSVNQPQHF,TGTGCCAGTCGAACTAGGGGGGACAGCGTAAATCAGCCCCAGCATTTT
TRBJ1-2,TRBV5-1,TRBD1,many,CASSFGPMGQGAAGYTF,TGCGCCAGCAGCTTCGGGCCTATGGGACAGGGGGCTGCGGGCTACACCTTC
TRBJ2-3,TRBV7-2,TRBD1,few,CASSFSGQGVDTQYF,TGTGCCAGCAGCTTCTCGGGACAGGGGGTTGATACGCAGTATTTT
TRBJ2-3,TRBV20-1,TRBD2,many,CSAYPATGGSTDTQYF,TGCAGTGCTTATCCAGCGACGGGAGGAAGCACAGATACGCAGTATTTT
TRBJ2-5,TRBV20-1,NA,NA,CSVSSLVGAETQYF,TGCAGTGTTAGTTCTCTGGTGGGGGCGGAGACCCAGTACTTC
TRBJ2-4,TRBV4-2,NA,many,CASSQDTGLGRNIQYF,TGTGCCAGCAGCCAAGATACAGGGTTGGGTCGGAACATTCAGTACTTC
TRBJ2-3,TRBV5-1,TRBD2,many,CASSLALAMSTDTQYF,TGCGCCAGCAGCTTGGCACTAGCGATGAGCACAGATACGCAGTATTTT
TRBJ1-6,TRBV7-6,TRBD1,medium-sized,CASSLGTENSPLHF,TGTGCCAGCAGCCTAGGGACAGAGAATTCACCCCTCCACTTT
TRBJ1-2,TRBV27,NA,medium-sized,CASAQEGWVGGYTF,TGTGCCAGCGCCCAGGAAGGATGGGTTGGTGGCTACACCTTC
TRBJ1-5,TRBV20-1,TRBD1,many,CSAAGTVNQPQHF,TGCAGTGCTGCTGGGACAGTTAATCAGCCCCAGCATTTT
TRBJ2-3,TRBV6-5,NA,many,CASSYSEGFRTDTQYF,TGTGCCAGCAGTTACTCGGAGGGTTTTCGGACAGATACGCAGTATTTT
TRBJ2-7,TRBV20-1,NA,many,CSARREAGYEQYF,TGCAGTGCTAGGCGGGAAGCGGGTTACGAGCAGTACTTC
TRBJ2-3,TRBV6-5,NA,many,CASSLSVVTDTQYF,TGTGCCAGCAGTCTCAGCGTTGTAACGGATACGCAGTATTTT
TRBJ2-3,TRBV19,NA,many,CASTKQLTDTQYF,TGTGCCAGTACAAAACAGCTCACAGATACGCAGTATTTT
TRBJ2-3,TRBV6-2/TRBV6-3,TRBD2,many,CASEAGADTQYF,TGTGCCAGCGAAGCGGGAGCAGATACGCAGTATTTT
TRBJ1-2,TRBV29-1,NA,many,CSLQGIGGYTF,TGCAGCCTACAGGGAATCGGTGGCTACACCTTC
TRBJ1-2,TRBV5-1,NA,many,CASSRRDNYGYTF,TGCGCCAGCAGTCGGAGAGACAACTATGGCTACACCTTC
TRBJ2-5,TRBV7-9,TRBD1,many,CASTELGDREETQYF,TGTGCCAGCACCGAACTGGGGGACAGGGAAGAGACCCAGTACTTC
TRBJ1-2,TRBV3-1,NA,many,CASSQGLDNGYTF,TGTGCCAGCAGCCAAGGGTTGGACAATGGCTACACCTTC